The present TCR beta chain was sequenced within a study of cytomegalovirus exposure and HLA in healthy donors. Study-wide results and limits: Serostatus for CMV was the only available immune exposure information.

A word on this clone: As yet, its antigen is unknown.

The study ran its PCR with 60 Vbeta and 13 Jbeta primers. Sequenced by immunoSEQ multiplex PCR; TCRdb stores in-frame clones only, minus some. The data show about 76,000 clones, about 69% seen once. Material: PBMCs. This sequence was found in a woman aged 35 to 49 in good health and CMV-seropositive.

The CDR3 coding sequence is TGTGCCTGGAATGTCTGGGACAGGGGTGCCGAGCAGTACTTC. It yields the protein CAWNVWDRGAEQYF. The V gene is TRBV30, the J gene TRBJ2-7, with 10 bases fitting TRBD1. Germline-derived CDR1 and CDR2 are GTSNPN and SVGIG (reference sequence). The CDR3 covers 14 residues. J lost 6 bases, V lost 4 bases, and 9 bases had no gene match.